Below are 17 T cell receptor beta chains sequenced from a single sample in a study of blood T cell repertoires in COVID-19. Profiled with immunoSEQ multiplex PCR; TCRdb holds only in-frame clones, not every one. The data show some 220,000 clones, with approximately 81% seen just once and 5.1% held by the top ten. The sample was peripheral blood. Receptors originate from a woman aged 55 to 70 who had recovered from COVID-19.

V usage is TRBV5-4 and J usage is TRBJ1-6; 8 positions match TRBD1. V was pared by 1 base and J by 7 bases, with 4 bases of the junction left unmatched. The germline V gene has CDR1 SGHNT and CDR2 YYREEE (reference sequence). The CDR3 is made up of 15 amino acids. DNA for the CDR3: TGTGCCAGCAGCTTGCCGACAGGGGCAAATTCACCCCTCCACTTT. Translated, it gives CASSLPTGANSPLHF.

V gene TRBV2 combines with J gene TRBJ1-2; 9 nucleotides match TRBD1. CDR1 and CDR2 (germline): SNHLY, FYNNEI. With V trimmed by 0 bases and J by 8 bases, 4 bases remained unmatched. This CDR3 is built from 14 residues. The CDR3, as DNA: TGTGCCAGCAGTGAAGCTGGGACAGGGTACGGCTACACCTTC. The encoded protein is CASSEAGTGYGYTF.

This clone is a singleton in its sample. This chain links TRBV5-1 with TRBJ1-1, with 12 bases fitting TRBD1. There are 18 residues in the CDR3. CDR1 is SGHRS and CDR2 is YFSETQ in the germline V gene. The trim removed 5 bases at V and 4 bases at J, leaving 15 bases unmatched. In DNA form, the CDR3 reads TGCGCCAGCAGTTTTTCTCCGGGACAGGGGGCGTCCCCCACTGAAGCTTTCTTT. Translation: CASSFSPGQGASPTEAFF. The variable domain in full, with the rest retrieved from reference TRBV5-1 and TRBJ1-1, is KAGVTQTPRYLIKTRGQQVTLSCSPISGHRSVSWYQQTPGQGLQFLFEYFSETQRNKGNFPGRFSGRQFSNSRSEMNVSTLELGDSALYLCASSFSPGQGASPTEAFFGQGTRLTVV.

This chain uses TRBV3-1 (or the pseudogene TRBV3-2) with TRBJ2-7; tentatively, D is TRBD1 (6 bases). V dropped 0 bases and J dropped 12 bases, with 15 bases sitting between them. Germline CDR1 LGHDT, CDR2 YNNKEL (reference sequence). This CDR3 has 13 amino acids. The CDR3 DNA reads as TGTGCCAGCAGCCAAGACGTCTTCCGGGACACGTACTTC. Amino acid sequence: CASSQDVFRDTYF.

The chain joins TRBV9 to TRBJ2-1, with TRBD2 matching 9 bases. This CDR3 is 15 amino acids long. V was pared by 0 bases and J by 6 bases, with 4 bases of the junction left unmatched. CDR1 and CDR2 (germline): SGDLS, YYNGEE. The DNA for the CDR3 is TGTGCCAGCAGCGTAGGCGGGGGGGCCTTCAATGAGCAGTTCTTC. It is translated as CASSVGGGAFNEQFF. The variable domain in full, completed from reference TRBV9 and TRBJ2-1, reads DSGVTQTPKHLITATGQRVTLRCSPRSGDLSVYWYQQSLDQGLQFLIQYYNGEERAKGNILERFSAQQFPDLHSELNLSSLELGDSALYFCASSVGGGAFNEQFFGPGTRLTVL.

The chain couples TRBV5-1 to TRBJ2-1; 9 bases are a match to TRBD1. Germline values: CDR1 SGHRS, CDR2 YFSETQ. V shed 6 bases and J 9 bases; nucleotides not matched to a gene: 13. The CDR3 is made up of 15 amino acids. The CDR3 reads CASTPDPGQGLEQFF. In DNA form, the CDR3 reads TGCGCCAGCACCCCTGACCCGGGACAGGGCCTTGAGCAGTTCTTC.

The chain links TRBV3-1 (or the pseudogene TRBV3-2) to TRBJ2-2; D possibly corresponds to TRBD1 (5 bases). Germline V lookup: CDR1 LGHDT, CDR2 YNNKEL (reference sequence). This CDR3 region has 16 residues. V was shortened by 1 base and J by 6 bases, with 15 bases between the two germline ends. The CDR3 DNA is TGTGCCAGCAGCCAAGCAGGGTTTACTATTTCCGGGGAGCTGTTTTTT. This codes for CASSQAGFTISGELFF.

The rearrangement joins TRBV5-1 to TRBJ2-4; a weak D match, TRBD2 (6 bases). This CDR3 contains 15 residues. With 7 bases removed from V and 8 bases from J, the gap between germline ends came to 22 bases. The germline CDR1 and CDR2 sequences are SGHRS and YFSETQ. The CDR3 sequence: CASGYGDSNRDIQYF. Written as DNA, the CDR3 is TGCGCCAGCGGATACGGGGACTCCAACCGGGACATTCAGTACTTC.

The chain uses TRBV11-2 and TRBJ2-3; a weak D match, TRBD2 (5 bases). This CDR3 comprises 14 residues. The germline CDR1 and CDR2 sequences are SGHAT and FQNNGV. Between the trimmed V and J ends, which lost 5 bases and 3 bases, there was a span of 12 bases. CDR3 sequence (DNA): TGTGCCAGCAGCCCGTTGAGGGCTACAGATACGCAGTATTTT. This gives the protein CASSPLRATDTQYF. Using reference TRBV11-2 and TRBJ2-3 for the parts outside the CDR3, the full variable domain is EAGVAQSPRYKIIEKRQSVAFWCNPISGHATLYWYQQILGQGPKLLIQFQNNGVVDDSQLPKDRFSAERLKGVDSTLKIQPAKLEDSAVYLCASSPLRATDTQYFGPGTRLTVL.

The rearrangement joins TRBV4-1 to TRBJ1-1; the match to TRBD1 covers 8 bases. Germline-derived CDR1 and CDR2 are MGHRA and YSYEKL. Germline trimming cut 4 bases from V and 3 bases from J; bases unmatched to any gene: 7. The CDR3 length is 15 residues. The CDR3 spells CASSRTGSSDTEAFF. DNA of the CDR3: TGCGCCAGCAGCCGGACAGGGTCTTCGGACACTGAAGCTTTCTTT.

V usage is TRBV7-6 and J usage is TRBJ1-6; D is uncertain. This CDR3 is built from 17 residues. V lost 0 bases, J lost 0 bases, and 9 bases lay in between. Germline CDR1 SGHVS, CDR2 FNYEAQ. The CDR3 here is CASSLARSSSYNSPLHF. The CDR3 DNA sequence: TGTGCCAGCAGCTTAGCGCGGTCAAGCTCCTATAATTCACCCCTCCACTTT.

This clone was recorded once. This rearrangement joins TRBV27 to TRBJ2-5; weak D call: TRBD2 (5 bases). Germline V gene data show CDR1 as MNHEY and CDR2 as SMNVEV (reference sequence). This CDR3 has 13 amino acids. The ends were cut back, 6 bases at V and 4 bases at J, with 12 bases in the middle. CDR3 loop: CASRRATRETQYF. CDR3 bases: TGTGCCAGCAGGCGTGCTACTAGAGAGACCCAGTACTTC.

The chain has TRBV9 and TRBJ1-1; weak D call: TRBD1 (6 bases). V lost 3 bases to trimming and J lost 4 bases, with 13 bases between them. The germline gives CDR1 SGDLS, CDR2 YYNGEE. The CDR3 loop spans 14 amino acids. The CDR3 here is CASSGTATPTEAFF. CDR3 nucleotides: TGTGCCAGCAGCGGGACAGCAACCCCCACTGAAGCTTTCTTT.

Regarding this clone: Distinct nucleotide sequences in the sample also encode this CDR3. The genes are TRBV9 and TRBJ1-2; D remains ambiguous. The germline V gene has CDR1 SGDLS and CDR2 YYNGEE. The ends were cut back, 0 bases at V and 0 bases at J, with 6 bases in the middle. The CDR3 has 14 amino acids. CDR3 bases: TGTGCCAGCAGCGTAGCACCAGCTAACTATGGCTACACCTTC. Its translation is CASSVAPANYGYTF.

This clone was counted a few times. The CDR3 DNA follows: TGTGCCAGTAGTATGTTTGTGGGGCCCTACGAGCAGTACTTC. Translated, it gives CASSMFVGPYEQYF. The chain is built from TRBV19 and TRBJ2-7, with a possible D match to TRBD1 (5 bases). In germline, CDR1 is LNHDA, CDR2 SQIVND (reference sequence). V was pared by 3 bases and J by 2 bases, with 11 bases between. The CDR3 sequence is 14 residues long.

The genes are TRBV5-4 and TRBJ2-1, with 9 positions matching TRBD1. Germline trimming cut 0 bases from V and 5 bases from J; bases unmatched to any gene: 0. The CDR3 consists of 14 residues. The germline CDR1 and CDR2 sequences are SGHNT and YYREEE (reference sequence). The CDR3 region is CASSLGDRDNEQFF. In DNA form, the CDR3 reads TGTGCCAGCAGCTTGGGGGACAGGGACAATGAGCAGTTCTTC.

The rearrangement joins TRBV5-1 to TRBJ2-7, with D uncertain. V lost 2 bases to trimming and J lost 5 bases, with 8 bases between them. The germline CDR1 and CDR2 sequences are SGHRS and YFSETQ. The CDR3 runs to 12 residues. The CDR3 nucleotides read TGCGCCAGCAGCTTACCCACGGACGAGCAGTACTTC. As protein: CASSLPTDEQYF.